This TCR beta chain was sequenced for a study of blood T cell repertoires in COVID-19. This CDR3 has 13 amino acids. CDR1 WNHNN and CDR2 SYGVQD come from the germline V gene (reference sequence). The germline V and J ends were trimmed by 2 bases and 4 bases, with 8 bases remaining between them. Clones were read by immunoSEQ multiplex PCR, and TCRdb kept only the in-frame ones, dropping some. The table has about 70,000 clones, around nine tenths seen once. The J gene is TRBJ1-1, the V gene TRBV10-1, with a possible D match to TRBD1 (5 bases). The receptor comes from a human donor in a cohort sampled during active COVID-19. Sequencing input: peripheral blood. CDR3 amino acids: CASSEGRATEAFF. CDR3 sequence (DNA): TGCGCCAGCAGTGAGGGCAGGGCCACTGAAGCTTTCTTT.